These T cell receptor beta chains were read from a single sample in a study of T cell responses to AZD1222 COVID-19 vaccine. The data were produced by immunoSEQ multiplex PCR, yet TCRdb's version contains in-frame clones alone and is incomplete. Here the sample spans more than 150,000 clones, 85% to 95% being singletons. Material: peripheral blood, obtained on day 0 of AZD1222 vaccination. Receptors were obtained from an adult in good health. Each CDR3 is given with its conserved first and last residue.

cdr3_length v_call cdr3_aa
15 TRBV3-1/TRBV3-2 CASSPDRSYGNTIYF
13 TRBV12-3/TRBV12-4 CASSPGTSYGYTF
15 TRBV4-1 CASSPRAGTYNEQFF
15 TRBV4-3 CASSQRDTQWYGYTF
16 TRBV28 CASSLGGGTGEETQYF
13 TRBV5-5 CASSLRSNTEAFF
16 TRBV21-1 CASSGLCLAGYNEQFF
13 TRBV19 CASKTESGNTIYF
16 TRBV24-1 CATRDSSGEPQETQYF
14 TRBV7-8 CASSFLAGGWEQFF
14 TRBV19 CATQVGPSPQPQHF
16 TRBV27 CASSFLAGTTNYGYTF
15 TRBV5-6 CASSLRSAGPQPQHF
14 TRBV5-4 CASSFVEGGNEQFF
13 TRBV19 CASSITTYNEQFF
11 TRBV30 CAWSFGGEQFF
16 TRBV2 CASSEAGTPGDEKLFF
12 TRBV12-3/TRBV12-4 CASSKNGYTIYF
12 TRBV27 CASSPLGGTQYF
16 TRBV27 CASSRFGRDRNTEAFF
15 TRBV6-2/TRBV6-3 CASSTGTDSNQPQHF
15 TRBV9 CASSVDWGGNTEAFF
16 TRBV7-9 CASSLLGLARRETQYF
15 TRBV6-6 CASSYGGGPQETQYF
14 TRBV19 CASSTRVGNQPQHF
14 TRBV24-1 CATGRDGSNQPQHF
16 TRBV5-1 CASSIGSWAANYGYTF
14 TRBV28 CASSQTRENTEAFF
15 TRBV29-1 CSVEEEQGRYYGYTF